The next 8 T cell receptor beta chains were all read from a single sample in a study of blood T cell repertoires in COVID-19. Generated by immunoSEQ multiplex PCR, the TCRdb table keeps only in-frame clones and is missing some. This sample has about 76,000 clones, with about 88% found just once. What was sequenced was peripheral blood. The receptors come from a man aged 55 to 70 with COVID-19, enrolled during active disease.

The table lists this clone with a count of one. The chain has TRBV28 and TRBJ1-3; TRBD1 matches at 9 bases. The junction had 2 bases not matched to a gene; V was cut back by 1 base and J by 4 bases. The germline V gene encodes CDR1 MDHEN and CDR2 SYDVKM. The CDR3 is 15 amino acids. CDR3 nucleotides: TGTGCCAGCAGTTTATCCGGACAGGGGGGAAACACCATATATTTT. This codes for CASSLSGQGGNTIYF.

V usage is TRBV2 and J usage is TRBJ1-2, with D unresolved. The CDR3 spans 11 residues. The V gene lost 7 bases and the J gene lost 2 bases, with 5 bases spanning the gap. The germline CDR1 and CDR2 sequences are SNHLY and FYNNEI. The CDR3 is CASNANYGYTF. CDR3 in DNA: TGTGCCAGCAATGCGAACTATGGCTACACCTTC.

The chain recombines TRBV2 with TRBJ2-3, with TRBD2 as a possible D gene (5 bases). The CDR3 contains 14 residues. CDR1 is SNHLY and CDR2 is FYNNEI in the germline V gene. The V and J ends lost 8 bases and 5 bases respectively, with 17 bases between them. The CDR3 sequence: CASDPDLAIDTQYF. The CDR3 bases are TGTGCCAGCGACCCGGACTTAGCTATAGATACGCAGTATTTT.

This chain uses TRBV13 with TRBJ1-5; D ambiguous. This CDR3 has 14 residues. Trimming left V 6 bases short and J 6 bases short, with 15 bases between. Germline V gene lookup returns CDR1 PRHDT and CDR2 FYEKMQ (reference sequence). The CDR3 protein is CASRRTRTSQPQHF. CDR3 DNA sequence: TGTGCCAGCAGACGCACACGTACGTCTCAGCCCCAGCATTTT. Complete variable domain (other parts from reference TRBV13 and TRBJ1-5): AAGVIQSPRHLIKEKRETATLKCYPIPRHDTVYWYQQGPGQDPQFLISFYEKMQSDKGSIPDRFSAQQFSDYHSELNMSSLELGDSALYFCASRRTRTSQPQHFGDGTRLSIL.

The V call is TRBV30, the J call TRBJ2-5, with unresolved D. Germline-derived CDR1 and CDR2 are GTSNPN and SVGIG (reference sequence). The V and J ends lost 5 bases and 2 bases respectively, with 3 bases between them. The CDR3 extends over 10 amino acids. The CDR3, as DNA: TGTGCCTGGGTACAAGAGACCCAGTACTTC. Residues: CAWVQETQYF.

The chain joins TRBV7-9 to TRBJ1-4; 7 bases line up with TRBD1. CDR1 is SEHNR and CDR2 is FQNEAQ in the germline V gene (reference sequence). This CDR3 is 15 amino acids long. V lost 5 bases, J lost 8 bases, and 11 bases stayed unmatched. The DNA of the CDR3 is TGTGCCAGCAGCAAAGATCAACAGGGGAACGAAAAACTGTTTTTT. Translation gives CASSKDQQGNEKLFF.

The CDR3 nucleotides read TGTGCCAGCAGCCAAGACAGGGACAATCAGCCCCAGCATTTT. It yields the protein CASSQDRDNQPQHF. J is TRBJ1-5 and V is TRBV3-1 (or the pseudogene TRBV3-2); possibly TRBD1 for D (5 bases). Per the germline V gene, CDR1 is LGHDT and CDR2 is YNNKEL (reference sequence). This CDR3 comprises 14 residues. Trimming pared 0 bases from V and 3 bases from J, leaving 6 bases between.

J is TRBJ2-6 and V is TRBV5-1, with TRBD1 matching over 8 bases. The CDR3 extends over 20 amino acids. Per germline, CDR1 SGHRS and CDR2 YFSETQ. V gave up 3 bases and J gave up 0 bases; unmatched junction bases: 14. The CDR3 DNA reads TGCGCCAGCAGCTCTTTTCGGACAGGGTTCGGTCTCTCTGGGGCCAACGTCCTGACTTTC. Its translation: CASSSFRTGFGLSGANVLTF.